The 32 T cell receptor beta chains below come from one sample, sequenced in a study of cytomegalovirus exposure and HLA in healthy donors. It was with 60 Vbeta and 13 Jbeta primers that the PCR ran. This table comes from immunoSEQ multiplex PCR, and its TCRdb copy is limited to in-frame clones, with some not included. The sample shows under 200,000 clones, around four fifths of them seen only once. The sample consisted of PBMCs. Every receptor here comes from a woman aged 45-60 years in good health and CMV-seronegative.

A remark on this clone: The sample carries other DNA sequences with the same CDR3. The chain combines TRBV18 with TRBJ2-5, with 8 bases that match TRBD1. V shed 2 bases and J 1 base; nucleotides not matched to a gene: 0. The CDR3 is 14 residues long. Germline V gene data show CDR1 as KGHSH and CDR2 as LQKENI. CDR3 nucleotides: TGTGCCAGCTCACCAGGGACAGGCCAAGAGACCCAGTACTTC. Protein product: CASSPGTGQETQYF.

There are a few counts of this clone. The chain uses TRBV28 and TRBJ1-3, with D unclear. The germline V and J ends were trimmed by 7 bases and 0 bases, with 28 bases remaining between them. Germline V gene data show CDR1 as MDHEN and CDR2 as SYDVKM. The CDR3 length is 20 residues. The CDR3, as DNA: TGTGCCAGCACCCCAATGTTAGGCGGGGAAAGCCGGAACTCTGGAAACACCATATATTTT. This encodes CASTPMLGGESRNSGNTIYF.

This clone was detected a few times. This sequence joins TRBV5-6 and TRBJ1-3, with TRBD1 identical over 8 bases. The V and J ends lost 2 bases and 4 bases, in that order; junction bases with no gene match: 8. The CDR3 extends over 16 amino acids. Per germline, CDR1 SGHDT and CDR2 YYEEEE. The chain's CDR3 is CASSFFDRGAGNTIYF. The CDR3 DNA sequence: TGTGCCAGCAGCTTTTTTGACAGGGGAGCCGGAAACACCATATATTTT.

This chain links TRBV30 with TRBJ1-2; D remains unclear. Trimming cost V 1 base and J 8 bases, with 8 bases left between them. CDR1 is GTSNPN and CDR2 is SVGIG in the germline V gene (reference sequence). The CDR3 totals 11 residues. DNA of the CDR3: TGTGCCTGGAGTGATTCGGGAGGCTACACCTTC. Amino acid sequence: CAWSDSGGYTF.

The chain has TRBV7-6 and TRBJ1-3; D might be TRBD1 (5 bases). Per germline, CDR1 SGHVS and CDR2 FNYEAQ. This CDR3 contains 18 residues. The V end was cut by 5 bases, the J end by 0 bases, with 20 bases between. This chain's CDR3 is CASSLEGRDSFSGNTIYF. CDR3 bases: TGTGCCAGCAGCCTCGAGGGGAGGGATTCATTCTCTGGAAACACCATATATTTT.

The chain links TRBV27 to TRBJ2-3; TRBD2 agrees at 8 bases. Germline CDR1 is MNHEY and CDR2 is SMNVEV (reference sequence). The length of the CDR3 is 20 residues. V lost 0 bases to trimming and J lost 0 bases; unmatched junction nucleotides: 14. The CDR3 is CASSLSSGRALYSSTDTQYF. The CDR3 DNA reads as TGTGCCAGCAGTTTATCTTCCGGGAGGGCCTTGTACTCTAGCACAGATACGCAGTATTTT.

V and J are TRBV27 and TRBJ2-1; TRBD2 agrees at 11 bases. CDR3 size: 16 residues. V dropped 1 base and J dropped 6; count of bases not matched to a gene: 5. Germline V gene lookup returns CDR1 MNHEY and CDR2 SMNVEV (reference sequence). The CDR3 reads CASSLWLAGGPNEQFF. The CDR3 bases are TGTGCCAGCAGTTTATGGCTAGCGGGGGGCCCCAATGAGCAGTTCTTC.

J is TRBJ2-3 and V is TRBV15; unclear D gene. Germline CDR1 is LNHNV and CDR2 is YYDKDF (reference sequence). The V gene lost 1 base and the J gene lost 4 bases, with 3 bases spanning the gap. The length of the CDR3 is 12 residues. CDR3 nucleotides: TGTGCCACCAGCAGAGCCTCAGATACGCAGTATTTT. Its protein product is CATSRASDTQYF. Filled out from reference TRBV15 and TRBJ2-3, the complete variable domain reads DAMVIQNPRYQVTQFGKPVTLSCSQTLNHNVMYWYQQKSSQAPKLLFHYYDKDFNNEADTPDNFQSRRPNTSFCFLDIRSPGLGDTAMYLCATSRASDTQYFGPGTRLTVL.

The CDR3 DNA reads TGTGCCAGCAGCAACTATCCCCTTTCCGCCGGGACTAGCGACCTCTACGAGCAGTACTTC. It translates to CASSNYPLSAGTSDLYEQYF. The chain joins TRBV14 to TRBJ2-7, with TRBD2 matching 10 bases. The CDR3 consists of 20 residues. V shed 5 bases, J shed 3 bases, and the junction held 22 bases outside the gene matches. CDR1 and CDR2 (germline): SGHDN, FVKESK.

The chain recombines TRBV19 with TRBJ1-2; D is ambiguous. Germline V gene lookup returns CDR1 LNHDA and CDR2 SQIVND (reference sequence). Deletions cut 3 bases from V and 3 bases from J, with 11 bases between. The CDR3 spans 14 residues. CDR3 loop: CASSIQMVDYGYTF. The CDR3 nucleotides are TGTGCCAGTAGTATCCAGATGGTGGACTATGGCTACACCTTC. The full variable domain, its missing parts supplied by reference TRBV19 and TRBJ1-2, is DGGITQSPKYLFRKEGQNVTLSCEQNLNHDAMYWYRQDPGQGLRLIYYSQIVNDFQKGDIAEGYSVSREKKESFPLTVTSAQKNPTAFYLCASSIQMVDYGYTFGSGTRLTVV.

J is TRBJ1-5 and V is TRBV28; D is unresolved. The CDR3 totals 15 residues. The V gene lost 5 bases and the J gene lost 1 base, with 12 bases spanning the gap. The germline gives CDR1 MDHEN, CDR2 SYDVKM. The CDR3 here is CASSPGYRSNQPQHF. The CDR3 nucleotides read TGTGCCAGCAGTCCCGGATACAGAAGCAATCAGCCCCAGCATTTT. Together with reference TRBV28 and TRBJ1-5, the CDR3 gives the full variable domain: DVKVTQSSRYLVKRTGEKVFLECVQDMDHENMFWYRQDPGLGLRLIYFSYDVKMKEKGDIPEGYSVSREKKERFSLILESASTNQTSMYLCASSPGYRSNQPQHFGDGTRLSIL.

This clone was detected only a few times. The chain has TRBV7-2 and TRBJ2-5; 16 bases fit TRBD2. The junction had 7 bases not matched to a gene; V was cut back by 1 base and J by 5 bases. Germline CDR1 SGHTA, CDR2 FQGNSA. The CDR3 extends over 18 amino acids. CDR3 residues: CASSLGGTSGGAMETQYF. CDR3 sequence (DNA): TGTGCCAGCAGCTTAGGGGGGACTAGCGGGGGGGCCATGGAGACCCAGTACTTC.

CDR3 in DNA: TGCGCCAGCAGCCCCGGGACAGGGAGTCAGCCCCAGCATTTT. Translating gives CASSPGTGSQPQHF. The chain has TRBV4-3 and TRBJ1-5; 9 bases match TRBD1. Losses at the gene ends were 4 bases for V and 6 bases for J; bases not matched to a gene: 4. Germline CDR1 is LGHNA and CDR2 is YSLEER. The CDR3 consists of 14 residues.

The chain links TRBV29-1 to TRBJ2-6, with D possibly TRBD2 on 6 matching bases. V dropped 3 bases and J dropped 0 bases, with 15 bases sitting between them. The CDR3 extends over 17 amino acids. From germline, CDR1 is SQVTM and CDR2 ANQGSEA. The CDR3 nucleotides are TGCAGCGTTGATGGGGACTGGGCGAACTCTGGGGCCAACGTCCTGACTTTC. Amino acids: CSVDGDWANSGANVLTF.

This clone appeared a few times. The chain employs TRBV7-4 and TRBJ1-4, with D hard to call. CDR1 SGHVT and CDR2 SQSDAQ come from the germline V gene. Trimming took 0 bases from V and 0 from J, leaving 11 bases between them. This CDR3 region has 17 residues. The CDR3 DNA sequence: TGTGCCAGCAGCTTAGCTCGCGGTCTTGCAACTAATGAAAAACTGTTTTTT. It specifies CASSLARGLATNEKLFF.

The chain recombines TRBV30 with TRBJ2-5; D is unresolved. Germline assignment: CDR1 GTSNPN and CDR2 SVGIG (reference sequence). The germline V and J ends were trimmed by 2 bases and 2 bases, with 12 bases remaining between them. The CDR3 is 14 amino acids. CDR3: CAWSLPALQETQYF. CDR3 DNA: TGTGCCTGGAGTCTCCCAGCGCTACAAGAGACCCAGTACTTC.

The chain recombines TRBV25-1 with TRBJ1-2; 7 bases line up with TRBD1. V was clipped by 8 bases and J by 4 bases; unmatched bases: 16. The CDR3 totals 16 residues. The germline V gene has CDR1 MGHDK and CDR2 SYGVNS. DNA for the CDR3: TGTGCCAGCTCAAAGGCGGGACAGCCCCCCGGCTATGGCTACACCTTC. Translating gives CASSKAGQPPGYGYTF.

V gene TRBV19 combines with J gene TRBJ1-5; 7 bases match TRBD1. The germline CDR1 and CDR2 sequences are LNHDA and SQIVND (reference sequence). The CDR3 spans 14 residues. V shed 5 bases and J 3 bases; nucleotides not matched to a gene: 4. The CDR3, as DNA: TGTGCCAGTAGTGTACAGGGGAACAATCAGCCCCAGCATTTT. Protein product: CASSVQGNNQPQHF.

This clone was counted a single time. The rearrangement uses TRBV18 and TRBJ1-4; D not resolved. Trimming stripped 2 bases from V and 6 bases from J, with 13 bases between. CDR1 is KGHSH, CDR2 LQKENI, per germline. The CDR3 is 15 residues long. The CDR3 nucleotides read TGTGCCAGCTCACCAAAAACTTACAGTGATGAAAAACTGTTTTTT. Amino acid sequence: CASSPKTYSDEKLFF.

DNA for the CDR3: TGCGCCAGCAGCCAAGAGAGTGTAAAACAGGACGAGCAGTACTTC. Residues: CASSQESVKQDEQYF. The V call is TRBV4-3, the J call TRBJ2-7, with D tentatively TRBD1 (5 bases). V was shortened by 0 bases and J by 5 bases, with 14 bases between the two germline ends. Per the germline V gene, CDR1 is LGHNA and CDR2 is YSLEER. The CDR3 is 15 amino acids.

V gene TRBV19 combines with J gene TRBJ1-1; no firm D call. Germline V gene lookup returns CDR1 LNHDA and CDR2 SQIVND (reference sequence). The V and J ends lost 5 bases and 1 base respectively, with 17 bases between them. The CDR3 extends over 16 amino acids. CDR3 bases: TGTGCCAGTAGTTGGGGAGAGGTATGGGGGAACACTGAAGCTTTCTTT. Residues: CASSWGEVWGNTEAFF.

The chain employs TRBV6-5 and TRBJ2-5; 8 bases map to TRBD2. V lost 6 bases and J lost 4; bases outside the gene matches: 1. This CDR3 comprises 12 residues. Germline lookup yields CDR1 MNHEY and CDR2 SVGAGI. CDR3 sequence (DNA): TGTGCCAGCAGACGGGAGGGAGAGACCCAGTACTTC. It is translated as CASRREGETQYF.

The genes are TRBV5-1 and TRBJ1-1, with 8 bases matching TRBD1. J gave up 3 bases and V 7 bases, and 8 bases lay outside the gene matches. This CDR3 comprises 14 residues. Germline V gene data show CDR1 as SGHRS and CDR2 as YFSETQ. The CDR3 DNA is TGCGCCAGCGGCCCCACGGGACAGGACACTGAAGCTTTCTTT. Encoded protein: CASGPTGQDTEAFF.

This chain uses TRBV9 with TRBJ2-7; D is perhaps TRBD2 (5 bases). Trimming cost V 0 bases and J 2 bases, with 9 bases left between them. CDR3 size: 14 residues. Germline loops: CDR1 SGDLS, CDR2 YYNGEE. Written as DNA, the CDR3 is TGTGCCAGCAGCGTAGAACTAGGACCCTACGAGCAGTACTTC. It is translated as CASSVELGPYEQYF.

The chain combines TRBV27 with TRBJ1-1, with D possibly TRBD1 on 6 matching bases. Germline values: CDR1 MNHEY, CDR2 SMNVEV (reference sequence). The germline V and J ends were trimmed by 3 bases and 1 base, with 9 bases remaining between them. This CDR3 has 14 residues. The CDR3 nucleotides are TGTGCCAGCAGTTTCCGGACAGCGAACACTGAAGCTTTCTTT. It codes for CASSFRTANTEAFF.

The V gene is TRBV7-6, the J gene TRBJ1-1; D remains unclear. V lost 3 bases to trimming and J lost 1 base, with 6 bases between them. Germline CDR1 SGHVS, CDR2 FNYEAQ. The CDR3 loop spans 13 amino acids. CDR3 sequence: CASSLQQNTEAFF. CDR3 DNA sequence: TGTGCCAGCAGCTTGCAACAGAACACTGAAGCTTTCTTT.

The sample holds one count of this clone. The chain links TRBV5-1 to TRBJ2-5; 8 bases fit TRBD2. The CDR3 extends over 15 amino acids. CDR1 and CDR2 from the germline V gene are SGHRS and YFSETQ. J lost 4 bases, V lost 4 bases, and 9 bases had no gene match. CDR3 region: CASSPGLVKSETQYF. Here the CDR3 DNA reads TGCGCCAGCAGCCCGGGACTAGTAAAGTCAGAGACCCAGTACTTC.

The rearrangement joins TRBV19 to TRBJ2-4; weak D call: TRBD1 (5 bases). Trimming took off 7 bases at V and 0 bases at J, with 16 bases between the two ends. CDR1 and CDR2 from the germline V gene are LNHDA and SQIVND (reference sequence). The CDR3 has 16 residues. CDR3 amino acids: CASTATGTLAKNIQYF. The CDR3 DNA reads TGTGCCAGTACCGCCACAGGAACGCTAGCCAAAAACATTCAGTACTTC.

This clone has just one count. The chain recombines TRBV14 with TRBJ2-2, with a possible D match to TRBD1 (5 bases). Germline V CDR1 and CDR2: SGHDN, FVKESK. With 0 bases removed from V and 0 bases from J, the gap between germline ends came to 17 bases. The CDR3 runs 19 residues. CDR3 sequence: CASSQEWGSSGSNTGELFF. As DNA, the CDR3 is TGTGCCAGCAGCCAAGAATGGGGCAGTTCAGGCTCGAACACCGGGGAGCTGTTTTTT.

The J gene is TRBJ2-7, the V gene TRBV7-9, with TRBD1 matching 9 bases. Germline V gene lookup returns CDR1 SEHNR and CDR2 FQNEAQ (reference sequence). J lost 3 bases, V lost 5 bases, and 8 bases had no gene match. The CDR3 runs 15 residues. CDR3 region: CASSPDRGKVYEQYF. Written as DNA, the CDR3 is TGTGCCAGCAGCCCCGACAGGGGGAAAGTCTACGAGCAGTACTTC.

The chain recombines TRBV18 with TRBJ1-2; a weak D match, TRBD1 (6 bases). The V gene lost 4 bases and the J gene lost 4 bases, with 13 bases spanning the gap. Germline V gene sequence: CDR1 KGHSH, CDR2 LQKENI. The CDR3 runs 14 residues. The CDR3, as DNA: TGTGCCAGCTCACAGGACGGGGGGGCCTATGGCTACACCTTC. Protein product: CASSQDGGAYGYTF.

The chain's CDR3 is CASRKGLNNSPLHF. The CDR3 bases are TGTGCCAGCAGGAAGGGGCTCAATAATTCACCCCTCCACTTT. The chain is built from TRBV6-5 and TRBJ1-6; D is possibly TRBD1 (5 bases). V dropped 6 bases and J dropped 5 bases, with 11 bases sitting between them. CDR1 and CDR2 from the germline V gene are MNHEY and SVGAGI. CDR3 length: 14 residues.